This TCR beta chain originates from a study of blood T cell repertoires in COVID-19. CDR1 and CDR2 (germline): MGHRA, YSYEKL. V lost 6 bases to trimming and J lost 9 bases, with 18 bases between them. The CDR3 consists of 14 residues. Assay used: immunoSEQ multiplex PCR; TCRdb lists only in-frame clones, some missing. The data contain tens of thousands of clones, around 94% of them singletons. The chain employs TRBV4-1 and TRBJ2-1; D may be TRBD2 (6 bases). The sample consisted of peripheral blood. The receptor's source is a man aged 50 to 59 with COVID-19, enrolled during active disease. CDR3 DNA: TGCGCCAGCAGAGACGTACTAGCTCCGGGTGAGCAGTTCTTC. This encodes CASRDVLAPGEQFF.